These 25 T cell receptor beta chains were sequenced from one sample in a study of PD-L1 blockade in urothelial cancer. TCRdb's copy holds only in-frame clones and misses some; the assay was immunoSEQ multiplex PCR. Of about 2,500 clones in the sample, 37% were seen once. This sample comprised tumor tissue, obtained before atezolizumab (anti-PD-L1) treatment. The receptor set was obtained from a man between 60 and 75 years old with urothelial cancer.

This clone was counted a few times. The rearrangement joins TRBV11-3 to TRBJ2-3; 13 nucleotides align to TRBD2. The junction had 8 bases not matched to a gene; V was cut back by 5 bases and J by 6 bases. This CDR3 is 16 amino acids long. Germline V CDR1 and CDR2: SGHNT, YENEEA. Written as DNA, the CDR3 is TGTGCCAGCAGCGCCCTGACTAGCGGGGGGACCGATACGCAGTATTTT. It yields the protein CASSALTSGGTDTQYF.

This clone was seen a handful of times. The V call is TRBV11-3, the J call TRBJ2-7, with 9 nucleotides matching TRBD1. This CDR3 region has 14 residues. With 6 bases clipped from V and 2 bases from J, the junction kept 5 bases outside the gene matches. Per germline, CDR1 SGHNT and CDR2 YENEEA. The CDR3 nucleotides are TGTGCCAGCAGGAAAAGACAGGGGGCCTACGAGCAGTACTTC. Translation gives CASRKRQGAYEQYF.

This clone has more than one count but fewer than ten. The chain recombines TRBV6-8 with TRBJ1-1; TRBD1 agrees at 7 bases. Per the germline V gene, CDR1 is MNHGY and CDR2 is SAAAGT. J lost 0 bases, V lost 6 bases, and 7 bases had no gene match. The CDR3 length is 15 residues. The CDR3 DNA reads TGTGCCAGCAGGGGAACGACAGGGATGAACACTGAAGCTTTCTTT. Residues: CASRGTTGMNTEAFF.

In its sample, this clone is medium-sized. The CDR3 sequence is CASSSTGGSTDTQYF. CDR3 DNA: TGTGCCAGCAGCTCAACAGGGGGCTCAACAGATACGCAGTATTTT. The chain employs TRBV11-3 and TRBJ2-3; 9 nucleotides match TRBD1. The germline gives CDR1 SGHNT, CDR2 YENEEA. Trimming removed 4 bases from V and 3 bases from J; junction bases left unmatched: 5. This CDR3 is 15 amino acids long.

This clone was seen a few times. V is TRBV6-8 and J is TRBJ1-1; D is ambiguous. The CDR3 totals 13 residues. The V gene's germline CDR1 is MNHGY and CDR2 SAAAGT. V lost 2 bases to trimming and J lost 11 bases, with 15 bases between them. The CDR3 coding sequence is TGTGCCAGCAGTTACGGGGAGGGCCTATCGGCTTTCTTT. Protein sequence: CASSYGEGLSAFF.

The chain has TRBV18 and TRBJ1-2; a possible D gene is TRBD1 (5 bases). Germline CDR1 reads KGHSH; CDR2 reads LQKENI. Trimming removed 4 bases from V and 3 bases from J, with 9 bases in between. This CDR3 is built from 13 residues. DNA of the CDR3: TGTGCCAGCTCACTGGACATGGACTATGGCTACACCTTC. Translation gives CASSLDMDYGYTF.

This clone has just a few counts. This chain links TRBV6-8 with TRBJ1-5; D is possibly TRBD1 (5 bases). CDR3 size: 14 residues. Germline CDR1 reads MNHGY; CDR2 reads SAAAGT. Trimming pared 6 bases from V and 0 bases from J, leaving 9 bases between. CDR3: CASRSGGSNQPQHF. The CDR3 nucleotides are TGTGCCAGCAGGAGTGGGGGTAGCAATCAGCCCCAGCATTTT.

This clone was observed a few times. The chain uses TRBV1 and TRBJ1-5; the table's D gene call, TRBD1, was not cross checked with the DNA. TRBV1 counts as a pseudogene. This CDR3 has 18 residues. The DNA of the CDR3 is TGCGCCAGCAGCCAACGCACCGGGACAGGGATTGGGAATCAGCCCCAGCATTTT. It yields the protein CASSQRTGTGIGNQPQHF.

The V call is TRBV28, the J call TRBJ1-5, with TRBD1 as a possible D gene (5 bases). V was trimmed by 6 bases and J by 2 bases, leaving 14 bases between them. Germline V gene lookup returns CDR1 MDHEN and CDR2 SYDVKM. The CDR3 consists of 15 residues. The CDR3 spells CASSPPRGGNQPQHF. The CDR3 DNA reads TGTGCCAGCAGCCCCCCGCGGGGCGGCAATCAGCCCCAGCATTTT.

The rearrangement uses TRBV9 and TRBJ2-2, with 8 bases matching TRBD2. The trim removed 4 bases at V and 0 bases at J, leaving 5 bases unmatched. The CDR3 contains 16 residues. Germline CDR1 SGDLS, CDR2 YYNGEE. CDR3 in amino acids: CASSPRGGSNTGELFF. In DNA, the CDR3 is TGTGCCAGCAGCCCCCGGGGGGGGTCGAACACCGGGGAGCTGTTTTTT.

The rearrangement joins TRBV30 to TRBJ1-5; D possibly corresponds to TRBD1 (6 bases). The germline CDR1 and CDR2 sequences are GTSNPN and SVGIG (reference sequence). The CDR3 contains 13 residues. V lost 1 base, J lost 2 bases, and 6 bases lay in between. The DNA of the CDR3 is TGTGCCTGGAGTGCAGGGGGCAATCAGCCCCAGCATTTT. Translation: CAWSAGGNQPQHF.

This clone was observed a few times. This CDR3 reads CASSDTNTEAFF. Written as DNA, the CDR3 is TGTGCCAGCAGTGACACCAACACTGAAGCTTTCTTT. This sequence joins TRBV6-8 and TRBJ1-1; D gene unclear. CDR3 length equals 12 residues. In germline, CDR1 is MNHGY, CDR2 SAAAGT. Trimming left V 5 bases short and J 2 bases short, with 6 bases between.

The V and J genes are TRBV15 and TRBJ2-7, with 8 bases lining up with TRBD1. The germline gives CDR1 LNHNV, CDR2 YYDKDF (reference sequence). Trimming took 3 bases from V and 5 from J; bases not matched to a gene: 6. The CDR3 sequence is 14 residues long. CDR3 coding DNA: TGTGCCACCAGCAGTATGACAGGGGAAGACGAGCAGTACTTC. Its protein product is CATSSMTGEDEQYF.

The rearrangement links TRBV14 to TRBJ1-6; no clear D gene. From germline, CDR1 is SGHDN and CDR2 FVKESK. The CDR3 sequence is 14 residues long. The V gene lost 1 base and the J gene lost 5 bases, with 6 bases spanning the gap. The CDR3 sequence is CASSQVADNSPLHF. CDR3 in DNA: TGTGCCAGCAGCCAAGTCGCGGATAATTCACCCCTCCACTTT.

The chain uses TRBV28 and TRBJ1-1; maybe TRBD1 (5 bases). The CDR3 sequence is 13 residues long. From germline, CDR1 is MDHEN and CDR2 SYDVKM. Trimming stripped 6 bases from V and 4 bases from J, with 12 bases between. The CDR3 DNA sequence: TGTGCCAGCAGCGTCCGGGGGATCACTGAAGCTTTCTTT. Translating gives CASSVRGITEAFF.

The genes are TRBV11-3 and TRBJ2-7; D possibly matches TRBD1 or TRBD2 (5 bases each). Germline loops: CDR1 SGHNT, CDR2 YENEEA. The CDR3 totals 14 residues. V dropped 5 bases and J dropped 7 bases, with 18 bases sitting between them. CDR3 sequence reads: CASSLRDPRREQYF. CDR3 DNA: TGTGCCAGCAGCCTCCGGGACCCGCGGCGGGAGCAGTACTTC.

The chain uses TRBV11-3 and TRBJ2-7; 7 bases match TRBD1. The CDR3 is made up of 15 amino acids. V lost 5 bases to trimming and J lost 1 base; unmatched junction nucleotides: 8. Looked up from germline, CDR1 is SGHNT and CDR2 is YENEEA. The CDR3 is CASSGGQSQSYEQYF. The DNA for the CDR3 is TGTGCCAGCAGCGGGGGACAGTCCCAGTCCTACGAGCAGTACTTC. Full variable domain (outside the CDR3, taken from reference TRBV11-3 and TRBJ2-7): EAGVVQSPRYKIIEKKQPVAFWCNPISGHNTLYWYLQNLGQGPELLIRYENEEAVDDSQLPKDRFSAERLKGVDSTLKIQPAELGDSAVYLCASSGGQSQSYEQYFGPGTRLTVT.

CDR3 bases: TGTGCCAGCAGCCCCCCAGGGTTGAGAGATACGCAGTATTTT. As protein: CASSPPGLRDTQYF. This chain links TRBV14 with TRBJ2-3; D is perhaps TRBD1 (5 bases). V was pared by 4 bases and J by 5 bases, with 13 bases between. In germline, CDR1 is SGHDN, CDR2 FVKESK. This CDR3 spans 14 amino acids.

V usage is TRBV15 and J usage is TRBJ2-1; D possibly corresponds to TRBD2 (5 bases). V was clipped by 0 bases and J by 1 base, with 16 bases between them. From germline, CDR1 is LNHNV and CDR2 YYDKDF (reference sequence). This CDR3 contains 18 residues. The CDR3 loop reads CATSRDTAGLVSYNEQFF. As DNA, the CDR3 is TGTGCCACCAGCAGAGATACGGCGGGCCTCGTATCCTACAATGAGCAGTTCTTC.

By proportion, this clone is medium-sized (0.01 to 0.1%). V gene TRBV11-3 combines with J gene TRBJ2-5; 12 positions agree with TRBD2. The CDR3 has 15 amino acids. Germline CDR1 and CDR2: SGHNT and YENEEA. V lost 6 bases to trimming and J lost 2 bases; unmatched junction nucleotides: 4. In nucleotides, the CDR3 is TGTGCCAGCAGTACACTAGCGGGGGGACAAGAGACCCAGTACTTC. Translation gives CASSTLAGGQETQYF.

The CDR3 here is CASRDNDDEQFF. The CDR3 DNA reads as TGTGCCAGCAGAGACAACGACGATGAGCAGTTCTTC. V and J are TRBV6-8 and TRBJ2-1; no clear D. The V gene lost 6 bases and the J gene lost 8 bases, with 11 bases spanning the gap. CDR1 and CDR2 from the germline V gene are MNHGY and SAAAGT. CDR3 length: 12 residues.

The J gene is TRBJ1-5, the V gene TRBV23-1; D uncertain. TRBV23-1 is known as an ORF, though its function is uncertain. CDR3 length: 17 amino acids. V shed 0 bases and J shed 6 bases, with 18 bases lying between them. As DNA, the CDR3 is TGCGCCAGCAGTCAATCGGGCAGAGGACTGGTTTGTCAGCCCCAGCATTTT. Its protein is CASSQSGRGLVCQPQHF.

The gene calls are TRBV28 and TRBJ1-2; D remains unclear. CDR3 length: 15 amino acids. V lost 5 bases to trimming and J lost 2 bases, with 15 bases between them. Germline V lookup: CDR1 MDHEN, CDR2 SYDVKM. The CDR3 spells CASSPPFRSNYGYTF. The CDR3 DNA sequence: TGTGCCAGCAGTCCACCCTTTAGGTCCAACTATGGCTACACCTTC.

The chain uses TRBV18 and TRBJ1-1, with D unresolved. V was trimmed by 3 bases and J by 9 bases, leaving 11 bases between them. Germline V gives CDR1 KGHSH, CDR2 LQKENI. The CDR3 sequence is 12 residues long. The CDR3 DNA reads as TGTGCCAGCTCACCCACGTATGTTCAAGCTTTCTTT. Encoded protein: CASSPTYVQAFF. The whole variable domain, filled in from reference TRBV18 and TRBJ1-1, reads NAGVMQNPRHLVRRRGQEARLRCSPMKGHSHVYWYRQLPEEGLKFMVYLQKENIIDESGMPKERFSAEFPKEGPSILRIQQVVRGDSAAYFCASSPTYVQAFFGQGTRLTVV.

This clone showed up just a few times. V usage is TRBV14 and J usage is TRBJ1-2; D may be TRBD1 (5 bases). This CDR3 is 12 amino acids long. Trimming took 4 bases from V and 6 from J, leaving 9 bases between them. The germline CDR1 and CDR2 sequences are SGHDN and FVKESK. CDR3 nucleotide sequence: TGTGCCAGCAGCCTCGGGACGGATGGCTACACCTTC. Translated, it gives CASSLGTDGYTF. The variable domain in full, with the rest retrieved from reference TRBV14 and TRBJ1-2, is EAGVTQFPSHSVIEKGQTVTLRCDPISGHDNLYWYRRVMGKEIKFLLHFVKESKQDESGMPNNRFLAERTGGTYSTLKVQPAELEDSGVYFCASSLGTDGYTFGSGTRLTVV.